A single sample gave rise to the 26 T cell receptor beta chains below, sequenced in a study of identical twins. In TCRdb, the 5' RACE reads were re-called with MiXCR into one record per CDR3 protein. This sample has a few hundred thousand distinct CDR3 sequences; about 9% occur once, and the top ten carry under 10%. Input material: naive T cells sorted from blood. The receptors were sampled from a woman in her forties or fifties in good health.

The rearrangement uses TRBV20-1 and TRBJ2-1; TRBD2 agrees at 10 bases. The CDR3 covers 16 residues. V shed 1 base and J 4 bases; nucleotides not matched to a gene: 7. Germline assignment: CDR1 DFQATT and CDR2 SNEGSKA (reference sequence). The DNA of the CDR3 is TGCAGTGCTAGAGCCGGCCTAGCGGGAGTGTACAATGAGCAGTTCTTC. It specifies CSARAGLAGVYNEQFF.

This clonotype was counted a few times. This chain connects TRBV29-1 to TRBJ1-2, with a possible D match to TRBD1 (5 bases). V lost 5 bases and J lost 6, with 10 bases in between. The CDR3 has 11 residues. Per the germline V gene, CDR1 is SQVTM and CDR2 is ANQGSEA. CDR3 nucleotides: TGCAGCGTTTTCAGGGCTGATGGCTACACCTTC. This sequence encodes CSVFRADGYTF.

This clonotype was recorded many times. The chain uses TRBV11-2 and TRBJ2-7; D may be TRBD1 (5 bases). Trimming left V 2 bases short and J 3 bases short, with 11 bases between. Per the germline V gene, CDR1 is SGHAT and CDR2 is FQNNGV. This CDR3 region has 14 residues. CDR3 bases: TGTGCCAGCAGCTTATCAGGGTCAAACTACGAGCAGTACTTC. Translating gives CASSLSGSNYEQYF.

In this sample, this clonotype turned up a few times. The chain joins TRBV3-1 to TRBJ2-3; the D gene is possibly TRBD2 (6 bases). Trimming left V 2 bases short and J 4 bases short, with 10 bases between. Germline-derived CDR1 and CDR2 are LGHDT and YNNKEL (reference sequence). The CDR3 covers 14 residues. This CDR3 reads CASSQREPADTQYF. DNA of the CDR3: TGTGCCAGCAGCCAACGGGAGCCGGCAGATACGCAGTATTTT.

This clonotype was observed at least ten times. The rearrangement joins TRBV27 to TRBJ2-5; 8 nucleotides align to TRBD1. This CDR3 has 19 amino acids. With 2 bases clipped from V and 1 base from J, the junction kept 15 bases outside the gene matches. Per germline, CDR1 MNHEY and CDR2 SMNVEV (reference sequence). DNA for the CDR3: TGTGCCAGCAGTTTAGTTTTCGGACCTTTGACAGGGGCCCAAGAGACCCAGTACTTC. Translation gives CASSLVFGPLTGAQETQYF.

This clonotype was seen many times. The chain recombines TRBV6-1 with TRBJ2-5, with unresolved D. This CDR3 spans 14 amino acids. Germline CDR1 reads MNHNS; CDR2 reads SASEGT. Trimming stripped 2 bases from V and 0 bases from J, with 7 bases between. The CDR3 nucleotides read TGTGCCAGCAGTGAAAACCCGTACCAAGAGACCCAGTACTTC. Its protein product is CASSENPYQETQYF.

This clonotype was found many times. This rearrangement joins TRBV28 to TRBJ2-5; the D gene is possibly TRBD2 (6 bases). Germline V gene lookup returns CDR1 MDHEN and CDR2 SYDVKM. This CDR3 has 15 residues. Trimming removed 1 base from V and 4 bases from J, with 13 bases in between. In nucleotides, the CDR3 is TGTGCCAGCAGTTTATTTGAGGGAGCGGGAGAGACCCAGTACTTC. It yields the protein CASSLFEGAGETQYF.

There are a few counts of this clonotype. The chain's CDR3 is CASRQQGIQETQYF. Written as DNA, the CDR3 is TGTGCCAGCAGACAACAGGGTATCCAAGAGACCCAGTACTTC. The chain carries TRBV12-3 or TRBV12-4 and TRBJ2-5; a weak D match, TRBD1 (6 bases). V lost 6 bases to trimming and J lost 1 base, with 12 bases between them. CDR3 length: 14 residues.

The sample holds a few counts of this clonotype. The chain links TRBV5-1 to TRBJ2-1; D may be TRBD2 (6 bases). CDR1 is SGHRS, CDR2 YFSETQ, per germline. The CDR3 totals 18 residues. V shed 0 bases and J shed 7 bases, with 23 bases lying between them. In DNA form, the CDR3 reads TGCGCCAGCAGCTTGGAGTTTTTGGCCGGGAGTATCGAGAATGAGCAGTTCTTC. It codes for CASSLEFLAGSIENEQFF.

In this sample, this clonotype turned up many times. This sequence joins TRBV11-3 and TRBJ2-1; D might be TRBD2 (6 bases). The CDR3 has 15 amino acids. Germline assignment: CDR1 SGHNT and CDR2 YENEEA. V shed 3 bases and J shed 6 bases, with 15 bases lying between them. The CDR3 region is CASSFEGTSFNEQFF. DNA of the CDR3: TGTGCCAGCAGCTTCGAAGGGACTTCATTCAATGAGCAGTTCTTC. Looking up the rest from reference TRBV11-3 and TRBJ2-1 gives the full variable domain: EAGVVQSPRYKIIEKKQPVAFWCNPISGHNTLYWYLQNLGQGPELLIRYENEEAVDDSQLPKDRFSAERLKGVDSTLKIQPAELGDSAVYLCASSFEGTSFNEQFFGPGTRLTVL.

The chain is built from TRBV5-1 and TRBJ2-2; D call uncertain. The V gene lost 8 bases and the J gene lost 3 bases, with 14 bases spanning the gap. Germline CDR1 and CDR2: SGHRS and YFSETQ. This CDR3 comprises 14 residues. The CDR3 region is CASNSDGYTGELFF. DNA of the CDR3: TGCGCCAGTAACTCAGATGGGTACACCGGGGAGCTGTTTTTT.

The V gene is TRBV9, the J gene TRBJ2-5, with D possibly being TRBD1 (5 bases). V shed 3 bases and J shed 5 bases, with 20 bases lying between them. The CDR3 consists of 16 residues. Germline values: CDR1 SGDLS, CDR2 YYNGEE. CDR3 protein: CASSAAPQGLEETQYF. CDR3 bases: TGTGCCAGCAGCGCGGCCCCGCAGGGTTTGGAGGAGACCCAGTACTTC. Using reference TRBV9 and TRBJ2-5 for the parts outside the CDR3, the full variable domain is DSGVTQTPKHLITATGQRVTLRCSPRSGDLSVYWYQQSLDQGLQFLIQYYNGEERAKGNILERFSAQQFPDLHSELNLSSLELGDSALYFCASSAAPQGLEETQYFGPGTRLLVL.

This clonotype was observed a few times. The chain recombines TRBV11-1 with TRBJ1-1, with TRBD1 identical over 7 bases. The germline V gene has CDR1 SGHAT and CDR2 FQDESV (reference sequence). This CDR3 spans 17 amino acids. The V segment lost 5 bases and the J segment 5 bases; nucleotides outside the gene matches: 17. The CDR3 nucleotides are TGTGCCAGCAGCACACGACAGGGAGCCCTCGGACGGACTGAAGCTTTCTTT. It codes for CASSTRQGALGRTEAFF.

This clonotype was recorded a few times. The rearrangement uses TRBV20-1 and TRBJ2-3; D unresolved. Germline CDR1 DFQATT, CDR2 SNEGSKA (reference sequence). Trimming took 4 bases from V and 6 from J, leaving 17 bases between them. The CDR3 runs to 14 residues. The CDR3 DNA reads TGCAGTGCTACCCCTTATCTCACCGCGGATACGCAGTATTTT. Residues: CSATPYLTADTQYF.

This clonotype was recorded at least ten times. This chain connects TRBV4-2 to TRBJ1-1; D might be TRBD1 (5 bases). The V end lost 3 bases, the J end lost 4 bases, and 15 bases lay between the germline ends. From germline, CDR1 is LGHNA and CDR2 YNFKEQ. The CDR3 has 15 amino acids. CDR3 sequence: CASSHPGRESTEAFF. In DNA form, the CDR3 reads TGTGCCAGCAGCCACCCAGGGAGGGAGAGCACTGAAGCTTTCTTT.

This clonotype was counted many times. In DNA, the CDR3 is TGTGCCAGCAGTCTATACAGGGGCTACGAGCAGTACTTC. Its protein is CASSLYRGYEQYF. The chain uses TRBV12-3 or TRBV12-4 and TRBJ2-7; 7 positions agree with TRBD1. The CDR3 length is 13 residues. Losses at the gene ends were 5 bases for V and 3 bases for J; bases not matched to a gene: 4.

The gene calls are TRBV14 and TRBJ2-5; D gene unclear. The ends were cut back, 1 base at V and 3 bases at J, with 6 bases in the middle. CDR3 size: 13 residues. CDR1 is SGHDN, CDR2 FVKESK, per germline. CDR3 in DNA: TGTGCCAGCAGCCAAGGGGCGAAAGAGACCCAGTACTTC. Protein: CASSQGAKETQYF.

The chain links TRBV25-1 to TRBJ1-1; D is unresolved. This CDR3 is 13 amino acids long. The germline gives CDR1 MGHDK, CDR2 SYGVNS. The V end was cut by 2 bases, the J end by 5 bases, with 9 bases between. CDR3 amino acids: CASSEPGSTEAFF. For the CDR3, the DNA is TGTGCCAGCAGTGAACCCGGAAGTACTGAAGCTTTCTTT.

The chain uses TRBV29-1 and TRBJ2-1; 12 nucleotides line up with TRBD2. Germline V lookup: CDR1 SQVTM, CDR2 ANQGSEA. With V trimmed by 6 bases and J by 9 bases, 12 bases remained unmatched. The CDR3 is made up of 15 amino acids. CDR3 DNA sequence: TGCAGCGTCGGCGGGACTAGCGGGCGTGCCAGTGAGCAGTTCTTC. Its translation is CSVGGTSGRASEQFF.

CDR3 residues: CASRSGPTDTQYF. CDR3 DNA: TGCGCCAGCAGAAGCGGCCCCACAGATACGCAGTATTTT. The rearrangement links TRBV10-1 to TRBJ2-3; D may be TRBD2 (5 bases). Germline-derived CDR1 and CDR2 are WNHNN and SYGVQD (reference sequence). The CDR3 is made up of 13 amino acids. Trimming shortened V by 6 bases and J by 2 bases, and 9 bases separated the two germline ends.

The gene calls are TRBV12-3 or TRBV12-4 and TRBJ1-5; D is ambiguous. Trimming cost V 8 bases and J 3 bases, with 14 bases left between them. CDR3 length: 14 amino acids. CDR3 in amino acids: CASDWGRHNQPQHF. The CDR3 DNA is TGTGCCAGCGACTGGGGTCGGCACAATCAGCCCCAGCATTTT.

The sample holds a few counts of this clonotype. The CDR3 loop is CASSLVKGLYDQPQHF. The CDR3 DNA sequence: TGTGCCAGCAGTTTAGTTAAGGGGTTATACGATCAGCCCCAGCATTTT. The chain is built from TRBV28 and TRBJ1-5; D possibly corresponds to TRBD1 (5 bases). The CDR3 runs to 16 residues. Per germline, CDR1 MDHEN and CDR2 SYDVKM. The V and J ends lost 2 bases and 5 bases respectively, with 16 bases between them.

The chain carries TRBV15 and TRBJ1-1; 9 nucleotides align to TRBD1. Trimming removed 3 bases from V and 3 bases from J; junction bases left unmatched: 2. Germline CDR1 reads LNHNV; CDR2 reads YYDKDF (reference sequence). CDR3 size: 14 residues. This chain's CDR3 is CATSSGQGHTEAFF. The CDR3, as DNA: TGTGCCACCAGCAGCGGACAGGGGCACACTGAAGCTTTCTTT.

To note about this clonotype: One junction end does not reproduce the germline sequence, and a read error may be involved. V gene TRBV11-1 combines with J gene TRBJ2-5, with a possible D match to TRBD1 (5 bases). There are 13 residues in the CDR3. Germline values: CDR1 SGHAT, CDR2 FQDESV (reference sequence). CDR3 amino acids: CASSLSRTHGRDF. The CDR3 nucleotides are TGTGCCAGCAGCTTATCGAGGACCCACGGCAGGGACTTC. Full variable domain (missing parts from reference TRBV11-1 and TRBJ2-5): EAEVAQSPRYKITEKSQAVAFWCDPISGHATLYWYRQILGQGPELLVQFQDESVVDDSQLPKDRFSAERLKGVDSTLKIQPAELGDSAMYLCASSLSRTHGRDFGPGTRLLVL.

This clonotype was detected many times. The chain recombines TRBV4-1 with TRBJ2-1, with D perhaps matching TRBD2 (6 bases). CDR3 size: 15 residues. V was shortened by 1 base and J by 4 bases, with 11 bases between the two germline ends. CDR1 is MGHRA, CDR2 YSYEKL, per germline. The DNA of the CDR3 is TGCGCCAGCAGCCAAGTTACGGGGGATTACAATGAGCAGTTCTTC. Its protein product is CASSQVTGDYNEQFF.

V usage is TRBV4-2 and J usage is TRBJ2-3, with D tentatively TRBD2 (5 bases). This CDR3 is built from 15 residues. V was cut by 7 bases and J by 0 bases, with 14 bases left in between. CDR1 is LGHNA, CDR2 YNFKEQ, per germline. CDR3: CASTQAGDSTDTQYF. The DNA of the CDR3 is TGTGCCAGCACCCAGGCGGGCGATAGCACAGATACGCAGTATTTT.